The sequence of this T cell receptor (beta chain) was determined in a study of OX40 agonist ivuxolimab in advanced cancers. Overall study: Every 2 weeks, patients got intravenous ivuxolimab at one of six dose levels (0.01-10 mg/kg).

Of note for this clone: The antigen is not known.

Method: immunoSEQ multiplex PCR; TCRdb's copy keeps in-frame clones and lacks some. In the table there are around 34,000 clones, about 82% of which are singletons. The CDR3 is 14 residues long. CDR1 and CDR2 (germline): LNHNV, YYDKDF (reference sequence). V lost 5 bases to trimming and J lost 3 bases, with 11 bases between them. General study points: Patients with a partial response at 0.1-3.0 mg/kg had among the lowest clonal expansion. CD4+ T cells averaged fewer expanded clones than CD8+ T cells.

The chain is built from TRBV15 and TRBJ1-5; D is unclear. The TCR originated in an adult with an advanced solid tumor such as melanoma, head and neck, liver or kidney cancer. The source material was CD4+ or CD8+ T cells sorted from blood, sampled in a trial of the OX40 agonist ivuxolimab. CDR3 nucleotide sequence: TGTGCCACCAGCTTCGGACGGTACAATCAGCCCCAGCATTTT. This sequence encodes CATSFGRYNQPQHF.